This is a list of T cell receptor beta chains from one sample in a study of blood T cell repertoires in COVID-19. TCRdb's copy holds only in-frame clones and misses some; the assay was immunoSEQ multiplex PCR. The sample comprises roughly 200,000 clones, 80% to 90% of which are singletons, and around 11% rests with the top ten. The sample consisted of PBMCs or T cells enriched from blood (not recorded which). Every receptor here comes from a man between 40 and 49 years old who had recovered from COVID-19. The CDR3 runs from the conserved cysteine through the conserved F or W. D genes are given only for firm matches. Clone size is not always given. Where it is, it says once, few, many or a class for expanded clones.

CDR3 DNA,CDR3 protein,clone size,CDR3 length,J gene,D gene,V gene
TGTGCCAGCAGCTTCGCTGGCGGGATCGACGAGCAGTACTTC,CASSFAGGIDEQYF,.,14,TRBJ2-7,.,TRBV7-3
TGCAGCGCTCGACGGGGAATCTCTGGAAACACCATATATTTT,CSARRGISGNTIYF,.,14,TRBJ1-3,.,TRBV29-1
TGTGCCAGCAGCACCCAGGGCGGCTCCCTATATGGCTACACCTTC,CASSTQGGSLYGYTF,.,15,TRBJ1-2,.,TRBV6-5
TGTGCCACCTCCCGGACTAGCGGTCGCACCGGGGAGCTGTTTTTT,CATSRTSGRTGELFF,once,15,TRBJ2-2,TRBD2,TRBV24-1
TGCGCCAGCAGCCCCGAATCCCGCGACAGTAATGAAAAACTGTTTTTT,CASSPESRDSNEKLFF,.,16,TRBJ1-4,.,TRBV5-1
TGTGCCAGCAGCTTGAGGGGGACAGGGGGCAATTCACCCCTCCACTTT,CASSLRGTGGNSPLHF,.,16,TRBJ1-6,TRBD1,TRBV5-5
TGTGCCAGCAGCCCAACCCCGGCTAGCGGGTACTGGGGAGCCTACAATGAGCAGTTCTTC,CASSPTPASGYWGAYNEQFF,.,20,TRBJ2-1,TRBD2,TRBV11-3
TGTGCCAGCAGCTTTCTTCGGCAGGGCGTTTCAACTAATGAAAAACTGTTTTTT,CASSFLRQGVSTNEKLFF,once,18,TRBJ1-4,.,TRBV11-3
TGCGCCAGCATCGGGAGGCTAGCGGGAGAATACGAGCAGTACTTC,CASIGRLAGEYEQYF,.,15,TRBJ2-7,TRBD2,TRBV10-2
TGTGCCAGCAGCGTGTCGGGAGTCTACAATGAGCAGTTCTTC,CASSVSGVYNEQFF,.,14,TRBJ2-1,.,TRBV9
TGTGCCAGCAGCTTAGCCCGGGGTTTTAATGAAAAACTGTTTTTT,CASSLARGFNEKLFF,.,15,TRBJ1-4,.,TRBV7-9
TGTGCCAGCAGACCCCCAATAGGGGTGAACACTGAAGCTTTCTTT,CASRPPIGVNTEAFF,few,15,TRBJ1-1,.,TRBV7-2
TGTGCCAGCAGTGGTCGGACAGGGGATTCCTCTTATGGCTACACCTTC,CASSGRTGDSSYGYTF,.,16,TRBJ1-2,TRBD1,TRBV2
TGTGCCAGCCGGTCACAGGGAGGGAACTATGGCTACACCTTC,CASRSQGGNYGYTF,.,14,TRBJ1-2,.,TRBV2
TGTGCCAGCAGCCCTGGGACAGCGATCAATCAGCCCCAGCATTTT,CASSPGTAINQPQHF,.,15,TRBJ1-5,TRBD1,TRBV4-2
TGCGCCAGTTCCGGGACTAGCGGAAAGAATGAGCAGTTCTTC,CASSGTSGKNEQFF,.,14,TRBJ2-1,TRBD2,TRBV10-2
.,CASRLVGSGTEAFF,.,14,TRBJ1-1,.,TRBV12-2
TGTGCCAGCACTCGTATAATAGCGGGAGCGCGATGGGAGCAGTTCTTC,CASTRIIAGARWEQFF,.,16,TRBJ2-1,TRBD2,TRBV27
TGTGCCAGCAGCCCCTACGGGACAGGGGGTGGTAACACTGAAGCTTTCTTT,CASSPYGTGGGNTEAFF,.,17,TRBJ1-1,TRBD1,TRBV3-1/TRBV3-2
TGTGCCAGTAGTAGGCGAGACAGGGGTCTGTATGGCACAGATACGCAGTATTTT,CASSRRDRGLYGTDTQYF,.,18,TRBJ2-3,TRBD1,TRBV19
TGTGCCAGCAGCTCTAGCGCATATAGCTCCTACGAGCAGTACTTC,CASSSSAYSSYEQYF,.,15,TRBJ2-7,.,TRBV7-2
TGTGCCAGCAGCTTAGAGCTCAGGGGATGGGCTTTCTTT,CASSLELRGWAFF,.,13,TRBJ1-1,.,TRBV7-9